The 17 T cell receptor beta chains below were found in one sample sequenced in a study of vaccination effects on CD4 cells after COVID-19. TCRdb's table, derived via immunoSEQ multiplex PCR, lists solely in-frame clones and lacks some. The sample shows 30,000 to 35,000 clones, 73% of them seen only once. The ViraFEST assay expanded antigen-specific CD4+ T cells with viral peptide pools before sequencing. Once cultured for 9 to 11 days, the cells underwent separation to obtain CD4+ T cells. According to the study, vaccine recipients showed no prior SARS-CoV-2 infection and negative nucleocapsid antibodies. Their antigens remain unidentified. The sample was CD4+ T cells from PBMCs cultured with HCoV-OC43 spike peptides, taken before COVID-19 vaccination. Subset in this sample: HCoV-OC43 spike overlapping peptide pool stimulation. Receptors originate from a human donor who received a COVID-19 vaccine.

This clone has more than one count but fewer than ten. This CDR3 is CASSLGPILSGANVLTF. CDR3 in DNA: TGTGCCAGCAGCTTAGGTCCAATTCTCTCTGGGGCCAACGTCCTGACTTTC. The chain links TRBV7-9 to TRBJ2-6; D unclear. This CDR3 is built from 17 residues. Germline CDR1 reads SEHNR; CDR2 reads FQNEAQ (reference sequence). Trimming removed 1 base from V and 0 bases from J, with 10 bases in between.

The V call is TRBV15, the J call TRBJ2-3; D is possibly TRBD2 (5 bases). The V gene's germline CDR1 is LNHNV and CDR2 YYDKDF (reference sequence). With 2 bases removed from V and 0 bases from J, the gap between germline ends came to 12 bases. This CDR3 region has 16 residues. The CDR3 bases are TGTGCCACCAGCAGATTATCCGGCGGGAGCACAGATACGCAGTATTTT. Encoded protein: CATSRLSGGSTDTQYF.

The chain joins TRBV11-2 to TRBJ1-4, with 8 bases that match TRBD1. Germline V gene lookup returns CDR1 SGHAT and CDR2 FQNNGV. V dropped 5 bases and J dropped 3; count of bases not matched to a gene: 5. This CDR3 has 15 residues. The CDR3 reads CASSRMGQANEKLFF. The CDR3 DNA sequence: TGTGCCAGCAGCAGGATGGGACAGGCTAATGAAAAACTGTTTTTT.

The chain links TRBV6-1 to TRBJ1-3, with D perhaps matching TRBD1 (6 bases). Germline V gene data show CDR1 as MNHNS and CDR2 as SASEGT. V dropped 1 base and J dropped 16 bases, with 20 bases sitting between them. This CDR3 comprises 14 residues. The CDR3 sequence: CASSEGHGTIGSYF. The CDR3, as DNA: TGTGCCAGCAGTGAAGGTCACGGGACAATCGGTAGCTATTTT.

The CDR3 protein is CASRLGTETSSSYNEQFF. In DNA, the CDR3 is TGTGCAAGTCGCTTAGGGACAGAAACTTCTAGCTCCTACAATGAGCAGTTCTTC. This chain joins TRBV12-2 and TRBJ2-1; no DNA check was done on the table's D call, TRBD1. TRBV12-2 is marked as a pseudogene. The CDR3 runs to 18 residues.

This clone was counted a few times. The chain joins TRBV30 to TRBJ1-2; D perhaps matches TRBD1 (5 bases). The CDR3 runs to 12 residues. V was trimmed by 6 bases and J by 4 bases, leaving 12 bases between them. Germline V CDR1 and CDR2: GTSNPN, SVGIG (reference sequence). The CDR3 sequence: CACPGRGYGYTF. The CDR3 DNA reads TGTGCCTGTCCAGGGAGAGGCTATGGCTACACCTTC.

The gene calls are TRBV2 and TRBJ2-5, with a possible D match to TRBD1 (6 bases). Trimming pared 11 bases from V and 2 bases from J, leaving 15 bases between. CDR1 SNHLY and CDR2 FYNNEI come from the germline V gene. CDR3 length: 13 amino acids. The CDR3 bases are TGTGCCGGCGCTGGACAGATTCAAGAGACCCAGTACTTC. Its protein product is CAGAGQIQETQYF.

This clone was picked up a small number of times. The V call is TRBV5-4, the J call TRBJ1-4; D remains unclear. CDR3 size: 13 residues. Germline values: CDR1 SGHNT, CDR2 YYREEE (reference sequence). V lost 3 bases and J lost 5, with 8 bases in between. CDR3 sequence reads: CASSSPENEKLFF. As DNA, the CDR3 is TGTGCCAGCAGCTCTCCTGAGAATGAAAAACTGTTTTTT.

V gene TRBV3-1 (or the pseudogene TRBV3-2) combines with J gene TRBJ1-3; tentatively, D is TRBD1 (5 bases). CDR1 is LGHDT and CDR2 is YNNKEL in the germline V gene (reference sequence). V gave up 1 base and J gave up 4 bases, with 14 bases separating them. The CDR3 is 16 amino acids. CDR3 in amino acids: CASSQVSGAPGNTIYF. The DNA for the CDR3 is TGTGCCAGCAGCCAAGTAAGCGGGGCGCCGGGAAACACCATATATTTT.

This clone was seen more than once but under ten times. The V gene is TRBV19, the J gene TRBJ2-7; 8 bases align to TRBD1. The CDR3 is 15 residues long. Trimming removed 5 bases from V and 1 base from J; junction bases left unmatched: 7. Germline values: CDR1 LNHDA, CDR2 SQIVND (reference sequence). The CDR3 DNA reads as TGTGCCAGTAGTGGGACCGGGACAGGATCCTACGAGCAGTACTTC. This translates into CASSGTGTGSYEQYF.

This sequence joins TRBV4-1 and TRBJ1-6; D is ambiguous. Germline values: CDR1 MGHRA, CDR2 YSYEKL. Trimming shortened V by 0 bases and J by 4 bases, and 10 bases separated the two germline ends. The CDR3 contains 16 residues. The CDR3 spells CASSQDLLTYNSPLHF. The CDR3 bases are TGCGCCAGCAGCCAAGATCTGTTGACTTATAATTCACCCCTCCACTTT.

The J gene is TRBJ1-2, the V gene TRBV2; 7 nucleotides agree with TRBD1. V trimming: 5 bases; J trimming: 6 bases; junction bases outside the gene matches: 6. Germline-derived CDR1 and CDR2 are SNHLY and FYNNEI. CDR3 length: 13 amino acids. Here the CDR3 DNA reads TGTGCCAGCAGTACGGACAGGACCGATGGCTACACCTTC. Its translation: CASSTDRTDGYTF.

The V gene is TRBV28, the J gene TRBJ1-1; 9 bases map to TRBD1. The ends lost 6 bases at V and 2 bases at J; junction bases unmatched: 1. Germline assignment: CDR1 MDHEN and CDR2 SYDVKM. This CDR3 contains 13 residues. CDR3 loop: CASRTGGNTEAFF. The CDR3 DNA is TGTGCCAGCAGAACAGGGGGCAACACTGAAGCTTTCTTT.

This chain uses TRBV7-2 with TRBJ2-2; no firm D call. V gave up 1 base and J gave up 8 bases, with 2 bases separating them. The CDR3 length is 11 residues. Germline V CDR1 and CDR2: SGHTA, FQGNSA. The CDR3: CASSLEGELFF. CDR3 coding DNA: TGTGCCAGCAGCTTAGAAGGGGAGCTGTTTTTT.

This clone was seen a few times. The chain joins TRBV18 to TRBJ2-7; 11 bases align to TRBD1. V lost 6 bases to trimming and J lost 6 bases; unmatched junction nucleotides: 7. The CDR3 is made up of 14 amino acids. Germline V CDR1 and CDR2: KGHSH, LQKENI. This CDR3 is CASSRGQGDGEQYF. DNA of the CDR3: TGTGCCAGCTCGCGGGGACAGGGGGACGGCGAGCAGTACTTC.

This chain links TRBV7-8 with TRBJ2-1; 11 bases are a match to TRBD2. Germline V gene lookup returns CDR1 SGHVS and CDR2 FQNEAQ. V lost 2 bases to trimming and J lost 3 bases; unmatched junction nucleotides: 3. This CDR3 contains 16 residues. DNA for the CDR3: TGTGCCAGCAGCTTATTAGGGACTAGCGGCTACAATGAGCAGTTCTTC. Translating it yields CASSLLGTSGYNEQFF.

This chain joins TRBV6-5 and TRBJ1-2; D not certain. Trimming took off 6 bases at V and 2 bases at J, with 10 bases between the two ends. CDR3 size: 13 residues. Germline V lookup: CDR1 MNHEY, CDR2 SVGAGI. The CDR3 DNA reads as TGTGCCAGCAGCCAGACGATGAACTATGGCTACACCTTC. This codes for CASSQTMNYGYTF.